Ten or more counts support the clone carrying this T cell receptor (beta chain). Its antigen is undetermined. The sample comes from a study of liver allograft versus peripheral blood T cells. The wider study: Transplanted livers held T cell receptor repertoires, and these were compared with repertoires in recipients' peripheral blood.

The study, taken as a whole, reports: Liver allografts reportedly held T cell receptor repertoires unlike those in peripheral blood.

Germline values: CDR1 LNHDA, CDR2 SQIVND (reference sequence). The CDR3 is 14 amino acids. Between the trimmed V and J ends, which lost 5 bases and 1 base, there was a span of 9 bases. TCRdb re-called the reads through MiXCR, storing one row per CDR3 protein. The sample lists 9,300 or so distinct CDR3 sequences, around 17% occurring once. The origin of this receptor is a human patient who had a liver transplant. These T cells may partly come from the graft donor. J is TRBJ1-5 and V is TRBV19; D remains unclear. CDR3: CASSYLSSNQPQHF. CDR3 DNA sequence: TGTGCCAGTAGTTACCTATCCAGCAATCAGCCCCAGCATTTT.